This TCR beta chain emerged from a study of type 1 and type 2 diabetes patients. A word on this clonotype: The antigen remains undetermined.

CDR3 length: 17 amino acids. CDR1 LGHDT and CDR2 YNNKEL come from the germline V gene (reference sequence). V lost 0 bases and J 4 bases, leaving 13 bases between the germline ends. Broader study findings: Groups were not age- or gender-matched, which may bias interpretation.

Amplification started from genomic DNA. Multiplex PCR with 30 forward and 13 reverse primers amplified the TCR beta CDR3. Via MiXCR, TCRdb re-called the multiplex PCR reads, giving one row per CDR3 protein. Seen here are 270,000 or so distinct CDR3 sequences, more than 40% observed once, and the top ten hold roughly an eighth. Donors had no other autoimmune disease or infection in four weeks. This chain connects TRBV3-1 to TRBJ1-6; perhaps TRBD1 as D (5 bases). Input material: peripheral blood mononuclear cells (PBMCs). The receptor's source is a young man with type 2 diabetes. This chain's CDR3 is CASSQDGDGSYNSPLHF. CDR3 DNA: TGTGCCAGCAGCCAAGATGGGGACGGAAGTTATAATTCACCCCTCCACTTT.